Sequencing of this TCR beta chain was carried out in a study of persistence of HIV-infected CD4 T cells. Study summary: Up to about 180 mL blood was drawn at multiple time points; a couple of donors had single-time leukapheresis.

The libraries were made with immunoSEQ version 4 in survey mode. Template was genomic DNA at 10 ng/uL, with up to 1 ug used per sample. The assay was immunoSEQ multiplex PCR, and TCRdb's table has in-frame clones only and misses some. Found here are over 35,000 clones, about nine tenths of them singletons; the top ten hold approximately 1.8%. Nonspecific anti-CD3/anti-CD28 bead stimulation represents the broad CD4+ T cell repertoire. Sorting selected CD4+ T cells upregulating both CD40 ligand and CD69. As regards this clone: Its antigen is not identified.

CDR3 length: 14 amino acids. Trimming removed 3 bases from V and 5 bases from J; junction bases left unmatched: 3. The germline CDR1 and CDR2 sequences are KGHSH and LQKENI. The rearrangement links TRBV18 to TRBJ2-2; 7 positions agree with TRBD1. The sequence was obtained from an adult man with HIV who was CMV-seropositive. Sample: CD4+ T cells sorted from PBMCs after approximately 20-hour stimulation, taken from a patient who received antiretroviral therapy. This chain's CDR3 is CASSPDRATGELFF. The CDR3, as DNA: TGTGCCAGCTCACCCGACAGGGCGACCGGGGAGCTGTTTTTT. Full variable domain (remainder filled in from reference TRBV18 and TRBJ2-2): NAGVMQNPRHLVRRRGQEARLRCSPMKGHSHVYWYRQLPEEGLKFMVYLQKENIIDESGMPKERFSAEFPKEGPSILRIQQVVRGDSAAYFCASSPDRATGELFFGEGSRLTVL.